The rows below give T cell receptor beta chains drawn from one sample of a study of blood T cell repertoires in COVID-19. Here immunoSEQ multiplex PCR was the method, and the copy in TCRdb shows in-frame clones only, minus some. The table shows about 94,000 clones, with roughly 84% occurring only once. Sequencing used peripheral blood. These receptor sequences come from a woman older than 75 with acute or convalescent COVID-19. CDR3s include the opening cysteine and the closing phenylalanine or tryptophan. A D gene is named only where the DNA matches it firmly. Only part of the rows carry a size: once, few, many, or a class if the clone is expanded.

-,TRBV21-1,-,TRBJ1-1,CASSKVKFRQGSTEAFF,TGTGCCAGCAGCAAAGTGAAGTTTAGACAGGGGTCCACTGAAGCTTTCTTT
-,TRBV28,TRBD2,TRBJ2-3,CASSLWLGRADTQYF,TGTGCCAGCAGTTTGTGGTTAGGGAGGGCAGATACGCAGTATTTT
once,TRBV15,TRBD1,TRBJ2-1,CATSSRQGRSYNEQFF,TGTGCCACCAGCAGCCGACAGGGACGCTCCTACAATGAGCAGTTCTTC
-,TRBV12-5,-,TRBJ1-3,CASGASDGNTIYF,TGTGCTAGTGGAGCTTCCGATGGAAACACCATATATTTT
few,TRBV14,TRBD1,TRBJ2-7,CASSQPGQAPYEQYF,TGTGCCAGCAGCCAGCCGGGACAGGCTCCCTACGAGCAGTACTTC
-,TRBV7-6,TRBD2,TRBJ2-1,CASSLEGTSGRSEQFF,TGTGCCAGCAGCTTAGAGGGGACTAGCGGGAGGAGTGAGCAGTTCTTC
once,TRBV12-3/TRBV12-4,TRBD1,TRBJ2-7,CASSWGQGDEQYF,TGTGCCAGCAGTTGGGGACAGGGGGACGAGCAGTACTTC
-,TRBV2,-,TRBJ2-2,CASRPSRGELFF,TGTGCCAGCAGACCCTCTAGAGGGGAGCTGTTTTTT
-,TRBV7-2,TRBD2,TRBJ2-1,CASSRGTSGRNNEQFF,TGTGCCAGCAGCCGGGGGACTAGCGGGAGAAATAATGAGCAGTTCTTC
-,TRBV6-1,TRBD2,TRBJ2-3,CASSEALAGGLDTQYF,TGTGCCAGCAGTGAAGCACTAGCGGGGGGGCTAGATACGCAGTATTTT